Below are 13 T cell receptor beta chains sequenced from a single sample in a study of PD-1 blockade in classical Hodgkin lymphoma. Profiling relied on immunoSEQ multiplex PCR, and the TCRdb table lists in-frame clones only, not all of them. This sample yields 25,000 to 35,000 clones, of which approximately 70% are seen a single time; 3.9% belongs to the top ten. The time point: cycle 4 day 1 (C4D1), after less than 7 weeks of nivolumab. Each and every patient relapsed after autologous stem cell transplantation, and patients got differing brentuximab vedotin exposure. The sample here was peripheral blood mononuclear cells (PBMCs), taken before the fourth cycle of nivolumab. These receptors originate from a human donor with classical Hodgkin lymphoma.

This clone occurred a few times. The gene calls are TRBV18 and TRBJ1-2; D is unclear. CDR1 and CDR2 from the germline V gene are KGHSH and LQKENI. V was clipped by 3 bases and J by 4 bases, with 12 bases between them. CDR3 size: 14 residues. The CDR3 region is CASSPGSSAYGYTF. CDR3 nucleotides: TGTGCCAGCTCACCGGGCAGCTCAGCCTATGGCTACACCTTC. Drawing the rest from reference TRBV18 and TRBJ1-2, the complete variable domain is NAGVMQNPRHLVRRRGQEARLRCSPMKGHSHVYWYRQLPEEGLKFMVYLQKENIIDESGMPKERFSAEFPKEGPSILRIQQVVRGDSAAYFCASSPGSSAYGYTFGSGTRLTVV.

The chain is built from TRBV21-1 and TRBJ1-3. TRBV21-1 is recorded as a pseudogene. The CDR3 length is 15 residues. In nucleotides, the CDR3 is TGTGCCAGCAGACAAAAAGGGAGAACTGGAAACACCATATATTTT. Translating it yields CASRQKGRTGNTIYF.

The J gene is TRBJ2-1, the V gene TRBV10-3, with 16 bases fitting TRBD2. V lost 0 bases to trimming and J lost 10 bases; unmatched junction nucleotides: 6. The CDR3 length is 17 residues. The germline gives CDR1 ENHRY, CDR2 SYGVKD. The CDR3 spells CAISESGLAGGWTEQFF. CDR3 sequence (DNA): TGTGCCATCAGTGAGTCGGGACTAGCGGGGGGGTGGACCGAGCAGTTCTTC.

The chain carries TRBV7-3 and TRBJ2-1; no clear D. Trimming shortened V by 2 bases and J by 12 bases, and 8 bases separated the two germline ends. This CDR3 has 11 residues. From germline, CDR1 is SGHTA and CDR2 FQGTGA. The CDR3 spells CASSLGIRQFF. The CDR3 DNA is TGTGCCAGCAGCTTAGGTATCAGGCAGTTCTTC.

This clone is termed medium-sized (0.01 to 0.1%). The chain's CDR3 is CASSESPDREPYEQYF. The CDR3 nucleotides read TGCGCCAGCAGTGAGTCTCCCGACAGGGAGCCTTACGAGCAGTACTTC. The J gene is TRBJ2-7, the V gene TRBV10-1; 7 bases line up with TRBD1. This CDR3 is built from 16 residues. The J segment lost 4 bases and the V segment lost 0 bases, leaving 9 bases of the junction unmatched. The germline CDR1 and CDR2 sequences are WNHNN and SYGVQD (reference sequence).

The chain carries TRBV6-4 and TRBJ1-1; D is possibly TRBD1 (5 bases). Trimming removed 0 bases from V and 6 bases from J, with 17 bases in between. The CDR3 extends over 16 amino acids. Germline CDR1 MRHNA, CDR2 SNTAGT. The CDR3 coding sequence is TGTGCCAGCAGTGACTCGAGTGGGCAGGGTTGGGCTGAAGCTTTCTTT. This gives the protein CASSDSSGQGWAEAFF.

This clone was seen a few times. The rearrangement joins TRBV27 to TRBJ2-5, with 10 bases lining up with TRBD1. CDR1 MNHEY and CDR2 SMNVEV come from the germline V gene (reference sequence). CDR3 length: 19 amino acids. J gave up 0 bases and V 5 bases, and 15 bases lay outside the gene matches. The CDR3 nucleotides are TGTGCCAGCAGTGTGGGGGGTGGACAGGGGGTGGTTTACCAAGAGACCCAGTACTTC. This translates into CASSVGGGQGVVYQETQYF.

The CDR3 reads CASSQRTGGDEQYF. CDR3 DNA sequence: TGTGCCAGCAGTCAGAGGACAGGGGGCGACGAGCAGTACTTC. V and J are TRBV6-6 and TRBJ2-7; 11 bases fit TRBD1. V lost 5 bases to trimming and J lost 5 bases; unmatched junction nucleotides: 5. This CDR3 comprises 14 residues. CDR1 and CDR2 (germline): MNHNY, SVGAGI (reference sequence).

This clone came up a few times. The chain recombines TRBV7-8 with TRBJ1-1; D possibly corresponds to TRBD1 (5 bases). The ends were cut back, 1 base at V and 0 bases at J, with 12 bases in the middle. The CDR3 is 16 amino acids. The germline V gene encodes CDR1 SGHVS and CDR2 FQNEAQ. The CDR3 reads CASSLGVSGLNTEAFF. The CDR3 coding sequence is TGTGCCAGCAGCTTAGGTGTTTCAGGGCTGAACACTGAAGCTTTCTTT.

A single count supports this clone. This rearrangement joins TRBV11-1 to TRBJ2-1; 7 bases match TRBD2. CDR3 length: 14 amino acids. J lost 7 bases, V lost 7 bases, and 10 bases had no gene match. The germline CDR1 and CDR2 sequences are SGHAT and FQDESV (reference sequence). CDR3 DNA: TGTGCCAGCACCTTTGGGGAGGGTAGGAATGAGCAGTTCTTC. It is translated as CASTFGEGRNEQFF.

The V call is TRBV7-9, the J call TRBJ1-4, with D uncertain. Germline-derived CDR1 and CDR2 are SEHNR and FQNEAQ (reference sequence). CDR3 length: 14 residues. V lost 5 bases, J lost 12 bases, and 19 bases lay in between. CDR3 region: CASSPLTSRGELFF. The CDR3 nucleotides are TGTGCCAGCAGCCCCCTTACCTCGCGCGGGGAACTGTTTTTT.

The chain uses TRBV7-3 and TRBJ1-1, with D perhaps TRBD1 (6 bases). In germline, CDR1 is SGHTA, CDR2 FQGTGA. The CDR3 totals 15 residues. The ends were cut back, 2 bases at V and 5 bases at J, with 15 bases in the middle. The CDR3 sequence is CASSLWGNRETEAFF. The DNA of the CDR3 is TGTGCCAGCAGCTTATGGGGAAACAGGGAAACTGAAGCTTTCTTT.

The CDR3 region is CASSLVGQDYSGANVLTF. CDR3 nucleotides: TGTGCCAGCAGCTTAGTAGGACAGGACTACTCTGGGGCCAACGTCCTGACTTTC. J is TRBJ2-6 and V is TRBV7-8; possibly TRBD1 for D (7 bases). Germline CDR1 SGHVS, CDR2 FQNEAQ. The ends were cut back, 1 base at V and 0 bases at J, with 13 bases in the middle. The CDR3 has 18 amino acids.